The clone carrying this TCR beta chain appeared once. TCRdb's table, derived via immunoSEQ multiplex PCR, lists solely in-frame clones and lacks some. The sample records some 69,000 clones, around 80% being singletons. This sample is drawn from a study of T cell responses to AZD1222 COVID-19 vaccine. Germline CDR1 SGHRS, CDR2 YFSETQ. V gave up 5 bases and J gave up 2 bases, with 14 bases separating them. The CDR3 is 15 residues long. The receptor comes from an adult who received the AZD1222 COVID-19 vaccine. Sequences were derived from peripheral blood, sampled 28 days after the second AZD1222 dose. The chain combines TRBV5-1 with TRBJ2-1; D gene ambiguous. The CDR3 loop reads CASRSQAPTYNEQFF. DNA of the CDR3: TGCGCCAGCAGATCCCAAGCACCCACCTACAATGAGCAGTTCTTC.